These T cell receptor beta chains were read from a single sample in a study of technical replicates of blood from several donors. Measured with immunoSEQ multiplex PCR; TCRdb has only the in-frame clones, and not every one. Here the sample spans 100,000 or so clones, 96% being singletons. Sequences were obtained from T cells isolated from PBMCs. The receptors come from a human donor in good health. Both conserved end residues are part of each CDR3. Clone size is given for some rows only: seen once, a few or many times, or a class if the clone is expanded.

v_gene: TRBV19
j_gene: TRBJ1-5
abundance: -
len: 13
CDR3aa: CASSIGQNQPQHF

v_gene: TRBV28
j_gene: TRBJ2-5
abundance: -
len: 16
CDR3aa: CASSLEGFTREETQYF

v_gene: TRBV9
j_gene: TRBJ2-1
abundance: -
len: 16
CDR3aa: CASSVGWGDSYNEQFF

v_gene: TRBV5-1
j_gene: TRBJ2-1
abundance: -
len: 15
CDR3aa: CASAVTSGIVNEQFF

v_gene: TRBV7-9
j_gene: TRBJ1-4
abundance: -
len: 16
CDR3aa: CASSLMQGASVEKLFF

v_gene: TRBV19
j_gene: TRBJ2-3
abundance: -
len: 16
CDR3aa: CASSIESEGSTYTQYF

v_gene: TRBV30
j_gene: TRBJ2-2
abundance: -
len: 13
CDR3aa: CAWTEQNTGELFF

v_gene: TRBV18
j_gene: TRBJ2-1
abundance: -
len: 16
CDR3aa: CASSPMGLALANEQFF

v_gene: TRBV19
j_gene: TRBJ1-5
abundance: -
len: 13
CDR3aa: CASARGHNQPQHF

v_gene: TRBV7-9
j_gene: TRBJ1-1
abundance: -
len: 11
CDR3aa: CASSIGTEAFF

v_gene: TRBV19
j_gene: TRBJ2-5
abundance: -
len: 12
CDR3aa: CASSEGQETQYF

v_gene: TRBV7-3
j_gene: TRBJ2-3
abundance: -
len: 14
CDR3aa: CASSPGLGTDTQYF

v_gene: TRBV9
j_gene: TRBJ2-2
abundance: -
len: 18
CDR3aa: CASSVNLNSASEPGELFF

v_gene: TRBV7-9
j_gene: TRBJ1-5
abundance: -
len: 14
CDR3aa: CASSGGTPNQPQHF

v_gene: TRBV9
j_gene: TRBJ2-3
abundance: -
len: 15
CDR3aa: CASSATGGNTDTQYF

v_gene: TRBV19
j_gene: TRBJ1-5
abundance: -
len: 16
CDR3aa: CASSRTDRESAQPQHF

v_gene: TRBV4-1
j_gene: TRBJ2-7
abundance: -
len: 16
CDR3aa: CASSPNRDFPWYEQYF

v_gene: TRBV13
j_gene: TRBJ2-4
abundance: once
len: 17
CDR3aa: CASRAGQGAIAKNIQYF

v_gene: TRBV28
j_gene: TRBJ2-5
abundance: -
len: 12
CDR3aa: CASSSDRETQYF

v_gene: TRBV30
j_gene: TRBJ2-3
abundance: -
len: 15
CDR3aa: CAWSRGGRMADTQYF

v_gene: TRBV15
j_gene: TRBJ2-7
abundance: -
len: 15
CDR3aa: CATTFRRDSTYEQYF

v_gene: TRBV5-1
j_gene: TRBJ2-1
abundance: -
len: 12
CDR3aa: CASSLATGEQFF

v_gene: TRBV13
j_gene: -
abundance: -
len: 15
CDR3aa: CASSQYSGKTYEQYF

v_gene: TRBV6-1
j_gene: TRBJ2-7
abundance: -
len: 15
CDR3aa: CASSELQGDPYEQYF

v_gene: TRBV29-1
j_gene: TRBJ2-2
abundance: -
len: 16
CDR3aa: CSVEVPLGQGTGELFF

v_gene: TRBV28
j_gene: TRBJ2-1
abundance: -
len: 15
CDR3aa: CASREGTSGRNEQFF

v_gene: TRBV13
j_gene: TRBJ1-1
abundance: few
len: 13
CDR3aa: CASSLEETGVAFF

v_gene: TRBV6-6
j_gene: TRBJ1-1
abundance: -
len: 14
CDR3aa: CASRDRGQNTEAFF

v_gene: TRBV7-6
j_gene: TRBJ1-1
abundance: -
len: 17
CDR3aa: CASSKYQGGTMNTEAFF

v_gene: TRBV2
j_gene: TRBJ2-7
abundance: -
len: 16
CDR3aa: CASSAFGTTSSYEQYF

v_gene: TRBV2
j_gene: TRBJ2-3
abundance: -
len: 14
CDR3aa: CASGGLGRTDTQYF

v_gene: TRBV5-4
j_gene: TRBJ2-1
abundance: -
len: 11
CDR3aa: CASSLQNEQFF

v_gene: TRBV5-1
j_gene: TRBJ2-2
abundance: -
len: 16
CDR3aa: CASSFTSGGNTGELFF

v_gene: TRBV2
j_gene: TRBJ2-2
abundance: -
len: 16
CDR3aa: CASRKLQGAGTGELFF